This TCR beta chain was documented in a study of T cell responses to AZD1222 COVID-19 vaccine. Whole-study findings and limits: It should be noted that donors were predominantly white British and more often female, and clonal diversity was possibly underestimated. Increased Spike-specific TCR breadth and depth were observed after two AZD1222 doses.

The repertoire was sequenced with immunoSEQ multiplex PCR; TCRdb's copy has only in-frame clones and lacks some. The sample lists about 190,000 clones, 87% occurring once. Turning to this clone: Its antigen is not identified.

This TCR derives from an adult in good health. The sample was peripheral blood, taken on day 0 of MenACWY control vaccination.

The CDR3 DNA follows: TGTGCCAGCAGGCGGGGGGGCCCCTACGAGCAGTACTTC. Protein sequence: CASRRGGPYEQYF. V gene TRBV28 combines with J gene TRBJ2-7, with 9 bases lining up with TRBD2. The CDR3 consists of 13 residues. CDR1 MDHEN and CDR2 SYDVKM come from the germline V gene. After removal of 6 bases from V and 2 bases from J, the junction contained 2 bases not matched to a gene.